This T cell receptor beta chain was profiled in a study of blood T cell repertoires in COVID-19. V lost 4 bases to trimming and J lost 7 bases; unmatched junction nucleotides: 8. CDR3 size: 15 residues. Looked up from germline, CDR1 is LNHDA and CDR2 is SQIVND (reference sequence). Only in-frame clones appear in the TCRdb table, and some are missing; sequencing was by immunoSEQ multiplex PCR. The sample consists of about 190,000 clones, roughly four fifths of them appearing once. The J gene is TRBJ2-2, the V gene TRBV19; the match to TRBD1 covers 8 bases. The sample taken for sequencing was peripheral blood. The receptor was isolated from a middle-aged woman with acute or convalescent COVID-19. This chain's CDR3 is CASSTRGLVVGELFF. CDR3 nucleotide sequence: TGTGCCAGTAGTACCAGGGGGCTAGTGGTCGGGGAGCTGTTTTTT.